These T cell receptor beta chains were read from a single sample in a study of cytomegalovirus exposure and HLA in healthy donors. Measured with immunoSEQ multiplex PCR; TCRdb has only the in-frame clones, and not every one. This table has 130,000 or so clones, about 8.5% appearing once. The sample comprised PBMCs. The receptors come from a man aged 35-49 years in good health and CMV-seronegative. The CDR3 runs from the conserved cysteine through the conserved F or W. The order of the fields is V gene, clone size, D gene, J gene, CDR3 protein, CDR3 DNA. D genes are given only for firm matches. The size of a clone is reported for some rows only, either as once, few or many, or as a class for expanded clones.

TRBV7-9	once	TRBD1	TRBJ1-6	CANGQGNSPLHF	TGTGCCAACGGACAGGGCAATTCACCCCTCCACTTT
TRBV7-6	few	TRBD1	TRBJ2-2	CASSRGQGATGELFF	TGTGCCAGCAGCCGGGGGCAGGGGGCGACCGGGGAGCTGTTTTTT
TRBV30	few	-	TRBJ1-2	CAWGGGQASNYGYTF	TGTGCCTGGGGCGGGGGCCAGGCTTCTAACTATGGCTACACCTTC
TRBV4-1	-	-	TRBJ1-5	CASSHAWGEGNQPQHF	TGCGCCAGCAGCCATGCCTGGGGGGAGGGCAATCAGCCCCAGCATTTT
TRBV11-3	-	-	TRBJ1-1	CASSFSGYTEAFF	TGTGCCAGCAGCTTTAGTGGTTACACTGAAGCTTTCTTT
TRBV5-1	-	TRBD2	TRBJ2-2	CASSFLPGGDTGELFF	TGCGCCAGCAGCTTTCTGCCGGGGGGGGACACCGGGGAGCTGTTTTTT
TRBV12-5	few	-	TRBJ2-2	CASGFPSPEQADNTGELFF	TGTGCTAGTGGCTTCCCCTCCCCGGAACAGGCTGACAACACCGGGGAGCTGTTTTTT
TRBV6-5	few	-	TRBJ1-1	CASTRDIPGDEAFF	TGTGCCAGCACCCGGGACATCCCAGGAGATGAAGCTTTCTTT
TRBV6-5	few	TRBD1	TRBJ1-1	CASSYSIQGATEAFF	TGTGCCAGCAGTTACTCGATACAGGGGGCGACTGAAGCTTTCTTT
TRBV9	-	-	TRBJ1-3	CASSLPRSEVSGNTIYF	TGTGCCAGCAGCCTCCCTAGGTCAGAGGTGTCTGGAAACACCATATATTTT
TRBV27	few	-	TRBJ2-2	CASSSGTPNTGELFF	TGTGCCAGCTCTTCGGGGACTCCGAACACCGGGGAGCTGTTTTTT
TRBV5-1	-	TRBD1	TRBJ1-2	CASSSGQGADGYTF	TGCGCCAGCAGCTCTGGACAGGGGGCGGATGGCTACACCTTC
TRBV6-5	few	TRBD1	TRBJ2-7	CASSTRGQGYEQYF	TGTGCCAGCAGTACTCGGGGACAGGGTTACGAGCAGTACTTC
TRBV9	-	TRBD2	TRBJ2-5	CASSVGAGQETQYF	TGTGCCAGCAGCGTAGGAGCGGGGCAAGAGACCCAGTACTTC
TRBV14	few	-	TRBJ2-7	CASSQEAGREQYF	TGTGCCAGCAGCCAAGAAGCAGGGCGCGAGCAGTACTTC
TRBV7-3	-	TRBD2	TRBJ2-1	CASSSRAGGPNEQFF	TGTGCCAGCAGCTCCCGGGCGGGGGGGCCCAATGAGCAGTTCTTC
TRBV5-1	-	TRBD1	TRBJ2-1	CATCPGQGAYNEQFF	TGCGCCACCTGCCCAGGACAGGGCGCCTACAATGAGCAGTTCTTC
TRBV13	few	-	TRBJ2-3	CASSLERVGSTQYF	TGTGCCAGCAGCCTCGAAAGGGTCGGGAGTACGCAGTATTTT
TRBV2	few	-	TRBJ2-1	CASSEARRGDYNEQFF	TGTGCCAGCAGTGAAGCGCGGCGGGGTGACTACAATGAGCAGTTCTTC
TRBV5-1	few	TRBD2	TRBJ2-5	CASSRILAGRQETQYF	TGCGCCAGCAGCCGTATACTAGCGGGGCGCCAAGAGACCCAGTACTTC
TRBV7-2	-	-	TRBJ2-2	CASSTSGTGSGGELFF	TGTGCCAGCAGCACGAGCGGGACAGGATCTGGCGGGGAGCTGTTTTTT
TRBV5-6	-	-	TRBJ1-4	CASSLAFREGYRAEKLFF	TGTGCCAGCAGCTTGGCCTTCAGGGAGGGATATCGGGCTGAAAAACTGTTTTTT
TRBV19	few	TRBD1	TRBJ2-1	CASSRQGAQGNEQFF	TGTGCCAGTAGTAGACAGGGGGCTCAGGGCAATGAGCAGTTCTTC
TRBV6-4	-	-	TRBJ1-2	CASRAGLGYTF	TGTGCCAGCAGGGCCGGACTCGGCTACACCTTC
TRBV9	few	-	TRBJ2-5	CASSVAGLRETQYF	TGTGCCAGCAGCGTAGCGGGTCTAAGAGAGACCCAGTACTTC
TRBV28	few	TRBD1	TRBJ1-1	CASRTWTGSEAFF	TGTGCCAGCAGGACCTGGACAGGGAGTGAAGCTTTCTTT
TRBV5-1	-	TRBD2	TRBJ2-2	CASSWPAGGRVGELFF	TGCGCCAGCAGCTGGCCAGCGGGGGGGCGGGTCGGGGAGCTGTTTTTT
TRBV7-6	few	-	TRBJ1-1	CASSLASRTEAFF	TGTGCCAGCAGCTTAGCTTCGCGCACTGAAGCTTTCTTT
TRBV19	-	-	TRBJ1-5	CASNPNLQRPSNQPQHF	TGTGCCAGTAATCCCAACCTGCAGCGGCCGAGCAATCAGCCCCAGCATTTT
TRBV5-1	-	TRBD2	TRBJ2-7	CASSLGSGGVREQYF	TGCGCCAGCAGCTTGGGGAGCGGGGGGGTGAGGGAGCAGTACTTC
TRBV5-5	few	-	TRBJ2-3	CASSLGLSTDTQYF	TGTGCCAGCAGCCTCGGACTTAGCACAGATACGCAGTATTTT
TRBV5-1	few	TRBD1	TRBJ2-3	CASSLDPTGAGDTQYF	TGCGCCAGCAGCTTGGACCCTACAGGGGCTGGAGATACGCAGTATTTT
TRBV19	few	-	TRBJ1-5	CASSPGTAGSAQHF	TGTGCCAGTAGCCCCGGGACCGCGGGATCAGCCCAGCATTTT
TRBV7-2	few	-	TRBJ2-1	CASSLVRVREQFF	TGTGCCAGCAGCTTAGTTCGGGTACGTGAGCAGTTCTTC
TRBV7-8	few	TRBD1	TRBJ1-6	CASSLATGINSPLHF	TGTGCCAGCAGCTTAGCGACAGGGATTAATTCACCCCTCCACTTT
TRBV29-1	-	TRBD1	TRBJ2-2	CSVSQGSNTGELFF	TGCAGCGTTTCACAGGGGTCCAACACCGGGGAGCTGTTTTTT
TRBV5-1	-	TRBD2	TRBJ2-3	CASSLGAGGPDDTQYF	TGCGCCAGCAGCTTGGGGGCGGGGGGGCCAGATGATACGCAGTATTTT
TRBV15	few	-	TRBJ1-6	CATSRAVRNLYNSPLHF	TGTGCCACCAGCAGAGCGGTGAGGAACCTATATAATTCACCCCTCCACTTT
TRBV5-1	few	TRBD1	TRBJ2-7	CASSSGQGLYEQYF	TGCGCCAGCAGCTCGGGACAGGGCTTATACGAGCAGTACTTC
TRBV5-1	-	TRBD2	TRBJ2-1	CASSLISSGGYEQFF	TGCGCCAGCAGCTTGATCTCTAGCGGGGGGTATGAGCAGTTCTTC
TRBV7-9	-	TRBD2	TRBJ2-5	CASSLGLAGAPLETQYF	TGTGCCAGCAGCTTAGGTCTAGCGGGGGCCCCTCTTGAGACCCAGTACTTC
TRBV19	-	TRBD1	TRBJ1-1	CASSVLQGAGTEAFF	TGTGCCAGTAGTGTCCTTCAGGGGGCGGGTACTGAAGCTTTCTTT
TRBV5-4	few	-	TRBJ1-1	CASSSLTGTFYTEAFF	TGTGCCAGCAGCTCCTTGACAGGAACGTTCTACACTGAAGCTTTCTTT
TRBV30	few	-	TRBJ2-1	CAWMTGAYNEQFF	TGTGCCTGGATGACGGGTGCCTACAATGAGCAGTTCTTC
TRBV2	-	-	TRBJ2-7	CASGPGSNEQYF	TGTGCCAGCGGGCCCGGTTCTAACGAGCAGTACTTC
TRBV14	once	-	TRBJ1-6	CASRLGQTPNSPLHF	TGTGCCAGCAGACTCGGACAGACCCCAAATTCGCCCCTCCACTTT
TRBV18	-	-	TRBJ1-1	CASSPWTPEAFF	TGTGCCAGCTCACCGTGGACACCTGAAGCTTTCTTT
TRBV6-5	few	TRBD1	TRBJ2-5	CASSYSGQGEETQYF	TGTGCCAGCAGTTACTCGGGACAGGGGGAAGAGACCCAGTACTTC
TRBV6-1	many	-	TRBJ1-5	CASSDGGEGQPQHF	TGTGCCAGCAGTGATGGTGGGGAGGGCCAGCCCCAGCATTTT